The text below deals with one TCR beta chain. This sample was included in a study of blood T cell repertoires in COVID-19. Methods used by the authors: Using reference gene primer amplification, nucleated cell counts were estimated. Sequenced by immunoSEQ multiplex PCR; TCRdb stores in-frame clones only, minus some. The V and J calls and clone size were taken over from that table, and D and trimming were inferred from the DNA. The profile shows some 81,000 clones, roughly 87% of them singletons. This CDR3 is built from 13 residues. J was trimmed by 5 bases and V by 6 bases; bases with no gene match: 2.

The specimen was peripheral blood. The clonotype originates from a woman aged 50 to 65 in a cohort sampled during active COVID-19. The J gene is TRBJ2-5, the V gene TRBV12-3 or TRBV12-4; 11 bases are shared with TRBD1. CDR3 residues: CASRGTGGETQYF. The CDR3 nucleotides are TGTGCCAGCAGGGGGACAGGGGGTGAGACCCAGTACTTC.